A single sample gave rise to the 15 T cell receptor beta chains below, sequenced in a study of T cell clonality in common variable immunodeficiency. Generated by immunoSEQ multiplex PCR, the TCRdb table keeps only in-frame clones and is missing some. The sample was found to contain 50,000 to 55,000 clones, and every one recurs. Input material: peripheral blood mononuclear cells. The receptors stem from a person aged 18 to 70 in good health.

At least ten counts were recorded for this clone. The sequenced fragment ends 3 residues before the CDR3 boundary, so the rest is inferred from the germline J gene. The V gene is TRBV7-2, the J gene TRBJ2-3; 8 bases map to TRBD2. J was trimmed by 5 bases and V by 5 bases; bases with no gene match: 9. There are 15 residues in the CDR3. The germline gives CDR1 SGHTA, CDR2 FQGNSA. The chain's CDR3 is CASSRIGGARDTQYF. The sequenced part of the CDR3 DNA is TGTGCCAGCAGCCGAATCGGGGGGGCCCGAGATACG.

This clone was seen repeatedly, ten times or more. The read terminates 3 residues before the CDR3 end, so the remaining end is supplied by the germline J gene. V gene TRBV6-2 or TRBV6-3 combines with J gene TRBJ2-7; 9 nucleotides agree with TRBD1. The ends lost 4 bases at V and 2 bases at J; junction bases unmatched: 6. CDR1 MNHEY and CDR2 SVGEGT come from the germline V gene. The CDR3 is 15 amino acids. The CDR3 protein is CASSWGQGTTYEQYF. The CDR3 bases that were read are TGTGCCAGCAGTTGGGGACAGGGTACCACCTACGAG.

This clone was seen at least ten times. Sequencing ends 3 residues short of the CDR3 end; the germline J gene provides the rest. The chain joins TRBV2 to TRBJ2-6; D perhaps matches TRBD1 (6 bases). The germline V gene encodes CDR1 SNHLY and CDR2 FYNNEI. This CDR3 spans 16 amino acids. The V and J ends lost 8 bases and 1 base respectively, with 15 bases between them. The sequenced CDR3 bases are TGTGCCAGCGAACAGGACCAGGGGTCTGGGGCCAACGTC. Amino acids: CASEQDQGSGANV. The CDR3 as a whole reads CASEQDQGSGANVLTF.

This clone came up many times. The sequenced fragment ends 3 residues before the CDR3 boundary, so the rest is inferred from the germline J gene. The V gene is TRBV14, the J gene TRBJ1-2; a weak D match, TRBD1 (5 bases). Trimming took 0 bases from V and 1 from J, leaving 12 bases between them. There are 16 residues in the CDR3. Germline V gene data show CDR1 as SGHDN and CDR2 as FVKESK. CDR3 bases read: TGTGCCAGCAGCCAAGAGGTAGCAGGGCTTAACTATGGC. Amino acid sequence: CASSQEVAGLNYG. Given in full, the CDR3 is CASSQEVAGLNYGYTF.

Regarding this clone: The DNA ends 3 residues before the CDR3 does, and the rest of the CDR3 is filled in from the germline J gene. The rearrangement links TRBV6-2 or TRBV6-3 to TRBJ1-1, with 9 positions matching TRBD1. The CDR3 consists of 13 residues. Germline V gene lookup returns CDR1 MNHEY and CDR2 SVGEGT. V shed 7 bases and J 4 bases; nucleotides not matched to a gene: 4. CDR3: CASMGQGGTEAFF. CDR3 DNA (partial): TGTGCCAGCATGGGACAGGGAGGCACTGAA.

Partial CDR3 DNA: TGCGCCAGCATTATCCCCCCGACAGGGAGAAGCACAGATACC. Protein product: CASIIPPTGRSTDT. The whole CDR3 protein is CASIIPPTGRSTDTYTF. The genes are TRBV23-1 and TRBJ1-2; 7 bases match TRBD1. The read ends 3 residues shy of where the CDR3 ends; the end is completed using the germline J gene. TRBV23-1 is designated an ORF whose function remains uncertain. There are 17 residues in the CDR3.

This clone was seen at least ten times. The read finishes 3 residues shy of the CDR3 end, and the germline J gene is used to complete it. V usage is TRBV6-1 and J usage is TRBJ1-4, with 11 bases aligning to TRBD1. Germline CDR1 is MNHNS and CDR2 is SASEGT. Unmatched junction bases numbered 5, after V lost 2 bases and J lost 3 bases. The CDR3 loop spans 17 amino acids. This chain's CDR3 is CASSERDRGLSNEKLFF. CDR3 DNA, as far as it was read: TGTGCCAGCAGTGAACGGGACAGGGGGTTGTCTAATGAAAAA.

There are many counts of this clone. The read ends 3 residues shy of where the CDR3 ends; the end is completed using the germline J gene. The rearrangement uses TRBV18 and TRBJ2-1, with 7 positions matching TRBD2. Losses at the gene ends were 2 bases for V and 0 bases for J; bases not matched to a gene: 7. The CDR3 has 17 residues. Germline V gives CDR1 KGHSH, CDR2 LQKENI. The part of the CDR3 DNA that was read is TGTGCCAGCTCACCAGAGCTAGCGGAGGCCTCCTACAATGAG. The encoded protein is CASSPELAEASYNE. The whole CDR3 sequence reads CASSPELAEASYNEQFF.

This clone was counted ten times or more. Read data end 3 residues before the CDR3 end; the end is taken from the germline J gene. This chain connects TRBV20-1 to TRBJ2-5, with 8 bases identical to TRBD2. This CDR3 comprises 15 residues. The V gene's germline CDR1 is DFQATT and CDR2 SNEGSKA (reference sequence). The ends lost 3 bases at V and 2 bases at J; junction bases unmatched: 8. CDR3 DNA, as far as it was read: TGCAGTGCTAGGCCCAGCGGGAGAGGGCAAGAGACC. Its protein is CSARPSGRGQET. The CDR3 as a whole reads CSARPSGRGQETQYF.

This clone was found many times. The missing CDR3 end, 3 residues past where the read stops, is filled in from the germline J gene. The chain recombines TRBV28 with TRBJ2-1; 8 positions match TRBD2. V lost 4 bases to trimming and J lost 3 bases; unmatched junction nucleotides: 8. Germline CDR1 and CDR2: MDHEN and SYDVKM. The CDR3 loop spans 16 amino acids. CDR3 DNA (partial): TGTGCCAGCAGTTCCGTCTCGGCGGGGGGCTACAATGAG. It encodes CASSSVSAGGYNE. The complete CDR3 protein is CASSSVSAGGYNEQFF. Combining the CDR3 with reference TRBV28 and TRBJ2-1 gives the whole variable domain DVKVTQSSRYLVKRTGEKVFLECVQDMDHENMFWYRQDPGLGLRLIYFSYDVKMKEKGDIPEGYSVSREKKERFSLILESASTNQTSMYLCASSSVSAGGYNEQFFGPGTRLTVL.

This clone was seen at least ten times. The CDR3 extends 3 residues past the end of the read, so its final part is completed from the germline J gene. This chain links TRBV5-1 with TRBJ1-6; perhaps TRBD1 as D (6 bases). The germline V gene has CDR1 SGHRS and CDR2 YFSETQ. Trimming left V 2 bases short and J 6 bases short, with 12 bases between. The CDR3 is made up of 15 amino acids. Partial CDR3 DNA: TGCGCCAGCAGCTTCGGCAGGGGTTTTAATTCACCC. Its protein is CASSFGRGFNSP. The full CDR3 sequence reads CASSFGRGFNSPLHF.

This clone is termed medium-sized. The CDR3 extends 3 residues past the end of the read, so its final part is completed from the germline J gene. The rearrangement uses TRBV14 and TRBJ2-2; the D is unclear. Deletions cut 4 bases from V and 0 bases from J, with 9 bases between. This CDR3 spans 15 amino acids. The germline CDR1 and CDR2 sequences are SGHDN and FVKESK. The CDR3 sequence is CASSPTLANTGELFF. The part of the CDR3 DNA that was read is TGTGCCAGCAGCCCCACTTTGGCGAACACCGGGGAG.

This clone was seen at least ten times. The read halts 3 residues ahead of the CDR3 end, with the missing end drawn from the germline J gene. V is TRBV11-2 and J is TRBJ2-1; the D gene is possibly TRBD1 (6 bases). V lost 4 bases and J 5 bases, leaving 12 bases between the germline ends. The CDR3 consists of 14 residues. CDR1 and CDR2 from the germline V gene are SGHAT and FQNNGV. The CDR3 reads CASSSTGPDNEQFF. The sequenced part of the CDR3 DNA is TGTGCCAGCAGCTCGACAGGTCCAGACAATGAG.

This clone was counted at least ten times. With the read ending 3 residues before the CDR3 end, the germline J gene is used to fill in that end. The gene calls are TRBV5-1 and TRBJ1-1, with TRBD1 identical over 9 bases. The V segment lost 6 bases and the J segment 4 bases; nucleotides outside the gene matches: 13. The CDR3 runs to 16 residues. CDR1 and CDR2 (germline): SGHRS, YFSETQ. The sequenced CDR3 bases are TGCGCCAGCACAACTGGACAGGGGAGGAGCGGCACTGAA. Translated: CASTTGQGRSGTE. The CDR3, in full, reads CASTTGQGRSGTEAFF.

This clone has at least ten counts. The read terminates 3 residues ahead of where the CDR3 ends, so the germline J gene completes it. The rearrangement uses TRBV20-1 and TRBJ2-2; perhaps TRBD2 as D (6 bases). V lost 5 bases and J 2 bases, leaving 12 bases between the germline ends. From germline, CDR1 is DFQATT and CDR2 SNEGSKA (reference sequence). The CDR3 extends over 14 amino acids. The CDR3 bases that were read are TGCAGTGCTCCCGCCGGGGGTAACACCGGGGAG. Protein product: CSAPAGGNTGE. The entire CDR3 is CSAPAGGNTGELFF.